Given below is one T cell receptor (beta chain) in context. What antigen it recognizes has not been identified. One base away there is no much larger clone; base qualities are not given. Collaborating institutions collected whole blood in K2EDTA tubes following their own protocols. For TCRbeta analysis, collaborators shipped samples in one of three forms: frozen whole blood, isolated PBMCs, or DNA extracted from either of those sample types. The germline V gene encodes CDR1 SQVTM and CDR2 ANQGSEA. V loses 3 bases of germline sequence and J loses 12 bases, and the interval between the two ends is 20 bases. The CDR3 measures 13 amino acids from cysteine to phenylalanine. The entry retains the CDR3 DNA only, 39 bases that are in frame from base 1. The record originates from a study of blood T cell repertoires in COVID-19 (dated by TCRdb to the early 2020s). With respect to the entire study: The collaborator samples originated in the United States, Italy and Spain and spanned the acute and convalescent phases of COVID-19. The prospective study material was composed of cDNA or gDNA derived from T cells, B-cell-depleted T cells, or PBMCs. Where available, HLA class I and class II types were obtained from metadata supplied by the sample provider rather than from assay-based typing. The samples were drawn from the first 160 participants of the ongoing ImmuneRACE study and from under 1,500 subjects provided by 6 global collaborators. Nearly every sample came with metadata listing a de-identified subject ID, COVID-19 status, age in years and sex. The dataset comprised deeply sampled blood TCRbeta repertoires from subjects exposed to, actively infected with, or recovered from COVID-19. The repertoires were released in a freely available public database intended as a resource for research on the immune response to SARS-CoV-2. What the work shows at the level of the full study, not this receptor alone: The amount of clinical and demographic metadata varied by source and participant and was provided uncurated.

TCRbeta CDR3 regions were amplified from genomic DNA using the immunoSEQ Assay, a bias-controlled multiplex PCR. The authors processed their data as follows. The number of nucleated cells in each sample was estimated from the amplification of reference gene primers within the assay. To quantify the absolute abundance of each unique TCRbeta CDR3 rearrangement, sequence reads were collapsed and filtered. For each sample, productive Simpson clonality was calculated as the square root of Simpson's diversity index across productive rearrangements. The table was pulled from immuneACCESS by TCRdb, which kept in-frame rearrangements only. Such tables lose some clones; where checked, under half of the loss comes from unresolved V genes, and the rest has no known cause. The D gene and trimming were derived from the DNA, and the V and J assignments and clone size from that table. The sample includes about 83,000 clones, with about 83% observed a single time. The ten biggest clones cover about 8% of the sample.

The chain is made from TRBV29-1 and TRBJ2-5; the D gene is possibly TRBD2, with 5 bases matching. The receptor comes from a man aged 50 or older with active COVID-19. Sequences were obtained from peripheral blood. The nucleotides are TGCAGCGTTGAGTCCCCACGGGGTAGGGAAAAGTACTTC. Translation gives CSVESPRGREKYF. The full variable domain, with segments outside the CDR3 supplied by the reference TRBV29-1 and TRBJ2-5 proteins, appears as SAVISQKPSRDICQRGTSLTIQCQVDSQVTMMFWYRQQPGQSLTLIATANQGSEATYESGFVIDKFPISRPNLTFSTLTVSNMSPEDSSIYLCSVESPRGREKYFGPGTRLLVL.